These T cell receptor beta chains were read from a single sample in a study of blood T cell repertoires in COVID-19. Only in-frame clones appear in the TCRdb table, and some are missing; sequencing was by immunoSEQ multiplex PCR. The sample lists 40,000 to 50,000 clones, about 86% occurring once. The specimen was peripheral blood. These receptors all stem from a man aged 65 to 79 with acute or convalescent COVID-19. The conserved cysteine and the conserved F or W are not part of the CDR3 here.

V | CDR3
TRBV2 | ATTRQGMNTEAF
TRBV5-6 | ASSLERDIGYT
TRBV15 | ATSRDKGFNEQF
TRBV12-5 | ASGFVTPDPFAYNEQF
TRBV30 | AWSARDRVIENIQY
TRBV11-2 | ASSLSPGGGYT
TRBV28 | ATGGQGDTGELF
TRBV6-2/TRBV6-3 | ASSLRQGARGEAF
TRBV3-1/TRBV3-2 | ASSRGQFLPQH
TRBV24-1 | ATQGGASTDTQY
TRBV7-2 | ASSWGGGSHNEQF
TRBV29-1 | SVRASGSYNEQF
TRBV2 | ASSRGQGWTEAF
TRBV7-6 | ASSPLSTGRLTEAF
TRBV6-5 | ASRLTLNTGELF
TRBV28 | ASGVLYRGGTGELF
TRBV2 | ASTSAGVTDTQY
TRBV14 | ASSRTPSYEQY
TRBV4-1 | ASSQGTGGEKLF
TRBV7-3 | ASSLDQHREQY
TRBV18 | ASSPSQGETGELF
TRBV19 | ASTTTGGSYEQY
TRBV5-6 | ASSLPDRVTEAF
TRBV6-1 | ASSEASPGDYGYT
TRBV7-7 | ASSFRQGRETQY
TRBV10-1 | ASSPPGTVLSYEQY
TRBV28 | ASRDSSVEQF
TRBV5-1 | ASSLGAGEETQY
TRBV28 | ASSLAGGNSGANVLT
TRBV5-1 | ASSGAGGLGSGNTIY
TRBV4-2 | ASSPITTGNYGYT
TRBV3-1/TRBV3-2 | ASSLEVGAGLF
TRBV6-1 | ASSEGQLSNYGYT
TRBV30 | AWRRGWTEAF
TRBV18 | ASSPGGYQPQH
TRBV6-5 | ASSYSPRLTGGYT
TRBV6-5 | ASSQDRIQFNEQF
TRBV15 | ATSRDRGQGRGGELF
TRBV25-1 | ASSPGIYGYT
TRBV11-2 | ASRERSSSYNSPLH
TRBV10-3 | AISVTVNQPQH
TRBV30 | ARGDRGADTQY
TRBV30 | AWSVLDSGYT
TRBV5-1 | ASTAGSRYQETQY
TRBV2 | ASSPPGWEQY